Below are 17 T cell receptor beta chains sequenced from a single sample in a study of OX40 agonist ivuxolimab in advanced cancers. Clones were sequenced by immunoSEQ multiplex PCR, and TCRdb holds only the in-frame ones, with some missing. The sample carries some 77,000 clones, around 93% recorded once. Source: CD4+ or CD8+ T cells sorted from blood, taken in a trial of the OX40 agonist ivuxolimab. These receptors were taken from an adult with an advanced solid tumor such as melanoma, head and neck, liver or kidney cancer.

V and J are TRBV19 and TRBJ2-7, with 11 positions matching TRBD1. This CDR3 has 14 residues. The germline CDR1 and CDR2 sequences are LNHDA and SQIVND (reference sequence). J was trimmed by 2 bases and V by 7 bases; bases with no gene match: 4. The CDR3: CASNKGQGAYEQYF. DNA of the CDR3: TGTGCCAGTAACAAGGGACAGGGGGCCTACGAGCAGTACTTC.

V is TRBV6-5 and J is TRBJ1-2, with unresolved D. Germline V gene data show CDR1 as MNHEY and CDR2 as SVGAGI. Trimming removed 1 base from V and 2 bases from J, with 11 bases in between. The CDR3 is 15 amino acids. The CDR3 region has the DNA TGTGCCAGCAGTTACTTCTCGAGAATCAACTATGGCTACACCTTC. The encoded protein is CASSYFSRINYGYTF.

The J gene is TRBJ1-2, the V gene TRBV9; D possibly corresponds to TRBD1 (5 bases). CDR1 and CDR2 from the germline V gene are SGDLS and YYNGEE. V shed 7 bases and J shed 4 bases, with 17 bases lying between them. The CDR3 is 14 residues long. The CDR3 sequence: CASLPGDSGYGYTF. CDR3 in DNA: TGTGCCAGCCTCCCGGGGGATTCCGGCTATGGCTACACCTTC.

This sequence joins TRBV27 and TRBJ2-1; 8 bases are shared with TRBD2. V lost 5 bases and J lost 4; bases outside the gene matches: 10. The CDR3 totals 16 residues. CDR1 and CDR2 (germline): MNHEY, SMNVEV (reference sequence). The CDR3 bases are TGTGCCAGCAGTCCCTCAGCGGGGGAAAATTACAATGAGCAGTTCTTC. Protein sequence: CASSPSAGENYNEQFF.

This clone was detected once. The chain recombines TRBV7-9 with TRBJ2-2; 7 nucleotides line up with TRBD1. Germline V gives CDR1 SEHNR, CDR2 FQNEAQ (reference sequence). The length of the CDR3 is 15 residues. J was trimmed by 1 base and V by 11 bases; bases with no gene match: 10. The CDR3 sequence: CAESKGGRNTGELFF. Written as DNA, the CDR3 is TGTGCCGAAAGCAAAGGGGGCAGGAACACCGGGGAGCTGTTTTTT.

In this sample, this clone turned up once. The chain has TRBV9 and TRBJ1-2, with D perhaps TRBD1 (6 bases). In germline, CDR1 is SGDLS, CDR2 YYNGEE. The V gene lost 4 bases and the J gene lost 8 bases, with 24 bases spanning the gap. The CDR3 loop spans 16 amino acids. The CDR3 spells CASSPPGGTNKRGYTF. CDR3 nucleotides: TGTGCCAGCAGCCCCCCGGGAGGGACAAATAAGAGGGGCTACACCTTC.

The CDR3 loop is CASGGSSYNEQFF. DNA for the CDR3: TGTGCCAGCGGGGGGAGCTCCTACAATGAGCAGTTCTTC. The rearrangement joins TRBV9 to TRBJ2-1; possibly TRBD2 for D (6 bases). This CDR3 has 13 residues. The germline V gene encodes CDR1 SGDLS and CDR2 YYNGEE. The ends were cut back, 7 bases at V and 0 bases at J, with 8 bases in the middle.

This clone showed up just a few times. Written as DNA, the CDR3 is TGTGCCAGCAGCTTAGCGGCTCATGGGAATACGCAGTATTTT. It encodes CASSLAAHGNTQYF. The J gene is TRBJ2-3, the V gene TRBV7-6, with no clear D. There are 14 residues in the CDR3. V lost 0 bases and J 7 bases, leaving 11 bases between the germline ends. Germline V gene sequence: CDR1 SGHVS, CDR2 FNYEAQ.

This chain uses TRBV5-6 with TRBJ1-1; the D is unclear. The CDR3 has 14 residues. From germline, CDR1 is SGHDT and CDR2 YYEEEE. V lost 0 bases, J lost 4 bases, and 10 bases lay in between. CDR3 residues: CASSLGPTRTEAFF. The CDR3 DNA reads as TGTGCCAGCAGCTTGGGACCGACGCGCACTGAAGCTTTCTTT.

The chain combines TRBV9 with TRBJ2-2; tentative D call: TRBD1 (6 bases). V was clipped by 0 bases and J by 4 bases, with 7 bases between them. The CDR3 is made up of 14 amino acids. Germline CDR1 and CDR2: SGDLS and YYNGEE. CDR3 sequence (DNA): TGTGCCAGCAGCGTAGGAGGGGGCACCGGGGAGCTGTTTTTT. Its translation is CASSVGGGTGELFF. Variable domain in full (rest from reference TRBV9 and TRBJ2-2): DSGVTQTPKHLITATGQRVTLRCSPRSGDLSVYWYQQSLDQGLQFLIQYYNGEERAKGNILERFSAQQFPDLHSELNLSSLELGDSALYFCASSVGGGTGELFFGEGSRLTVL.

The rearrangement uses TRBV9 and TRBJ2-5; D remains ambiguous. From germline, CDR1 is SGDLS and CDR2 YYNGEE. The CDR3 is 15 amino acids. V was shortened by 0 bases and J by 5 bases, with 14 bases between the two germline ends. The CDR3 loop is CASSVVSGVGETQYF. The DNA for the CDR3 is TGTGCCAGCAGCGTAGTCTCAGGAGTCGGCGAGACCCAGTACTTC.

The chain carries TRBV7-9 and TRBJ2-3, with 7 bases fitting TRBD2. The CDR3 sequence is 17 residues long. Trimming at V came to 2 bases and at J to 7 bases, leaving 15 bases not matched to a gene. Per the germline V gene, CDR1 is SEHNR and CDR2 is FQNEAQ (reference sequence). The CDR3 DNA is TGTGCCAGCAGCTTACCCCAGGTAGCGGGCCCACATAATACGCAGTATTTT. Amino acid sequence: CASSLPQVAGPHNTQYF.

The CDR3 reads CASSAPGTGEDKETQYF. CDR3 sequence (DNA): TGTGCCAGCAGCGCCCCCGGGACAGGGGAGGACAAAGAGACCCAGTACTTC. V gene TRBV9 combines with J gene TRBJ2-5; 10 bases line up with TRBD1. The CDR3 length is 17 residues. Germline loops: CDR1 SGDLS, CDR2 YYNGEE. Trimming at V came to 3 bases and at J to 3 bases, leaving 11 bases not matched to a gene.

V and J are TRBV5-1 and TRBJ1-1; the match to TRBD1 covers 7 bases. This CDR3 has 12 residues. The trim removed 3 bases at V and 7 bases at J, leaving 3 bases unmatched. Germline V gene data show CDR1 as SGHRS and CDR2 as YFSETQ. The CDR3 here is CASSWGDSEAFF. CDR3 nucleotide sequence: TGCGCCAGCAGCTGGGGGGACAGTGAAGCTTTCTTT. The complete variable domain, with remaining parts taken from reference TRBV5-1 and TRBJ1-1, reads KAGVTQTPRYLIKTRGQQVTLSCSPISGHRSVSWYQQTPGQGLQFLFEYFSETQRNKGNFPGRFSGRQFSNSRSEMNVSTLELGDSALYLCASSWGDSEAFFGQGTRLTVV.

This clone was detected a few times. This chain uses TRBV30 with TRBJ1-2; D is ambiguous. CDR1 and CDR2 from the germline V gene are GTSNPN and SVGIG (reference sequence). This CDR3 region has 10 residues. V was shortened by 5 bases and J by 1 base, with 2 bases between the two germline ends. The CDR3 protein is CAWDNYGYTF. CDR3 DNA: TGTGCCTGGGATAACTATGGCTACACCTTC.

The chain couples TRBV19 to TRBJ2-5; weak D call: TRBD2 (7 bases). The germline V gene has CDR1 LNHDA and CDR2 SQIVND (reference sequence). This CDR3 has 17 amino acids. Trimming cost V 5 bases and J 1 base, with 20 bases left between them. The CDR3: CASSPSGWGGAQETQYF. For the CDR3, the DNA is TGTGCCAGTAGTCCGTCCGGCTGGGGGGGGGCCCAAGAGACCCAGTACTTC.

To note about this clone: Relative to the germline gene, one junction end is altered; a read error may explain this. The J gene is TRBJ2-2, the V gene TRBV7-7; the D is unclear. The V gene's germline CDR1 is SSHAT and CDR2 FNYEAQ (reference sequence). This CDR3 contains 15 residues. CDR3 DNA: TGTGCTAGCAGCCCCTATGCCGCCAACACCGGGGAGCTGTTTTTT. It encodes CASSPYAANTGELFF. The full variable domain, completed using reference TRBV7-7 and TRBJ2-2, is GAGVSQSPRYKVTKRGQDVTLRCDPISSHATLYWYQQALGQGPEFLTYFNYEAQPDKSGLPSDRFSAERPEGSISTLTIQRTEQRDSAMYRCASSPYAANTGELFFGEGSRLTVL.